The clone carrying this T cell receptor (beta chain) occurred a few times. Antigen unknown. TCR beta CDR3 region amplification was performed from RNA transcripts. The HTBI primer set served for first-round RT-PCR of the TCR CDR3. TCRdb passed the multiplex PCR reads through MiXCR, listing each CDR3 protein once. The repertoire holds 500,000 to 550,000 distinct CDR3 sequences, 20% seen once, with about 45% in the top ten. The data originate from a study of T cells in Graves' hyperthyroidism and ophthalmopathy. The study's findings and limits: The model forecast ophthalmopathy, anticipating it by a median 6.5 months before onset.

Diagnoses were established using clinical symptoms, serum thyroxine and TRAb, thyroid ultrasound and orbital computed tomography. The V gene end was trimmed by 5 bases and the J gene end by 7 bases; junction bases not matched to a gene: 10. The CDR3 runs to 14 residues. CDR1 and CDR2 from the germline V gene are DFQATT and SNEGSKA (reference sequence). The chain combines TRBV20-1 with TRBJ1-4, with 7 bases fitting TRBD1. The sequenced material came from blood. This TCR came from a man in his forties with Graves' ophthalmopathy. The CDR3, as DNA: TGCAGTGCTCAGCCGACAGGGTGGGTTGAAAAACTGTTTTTT. It translates to CSAQPTGWVEKLFF.